The sequence of this TCR beta chain was determined in a study of control samples from healthy donors and cancer patients (dated by TCRdb to 2019 to 2021). V is reduced by 3 bases and J by 4 bases, leaving a spacing of 15 bases between them. Per the germline V gene, SQVTM is the CDR1 and ANQGSEA is the CDR2. The CDR3 runs 14 amino acids, cysteine and phenylalanine included. The DNA shown is the 42-base CDR3, in frame from base 1. The library was produced with the immunoSEQ multiplex PCR assay. In TCRdb, the immuneACCESS table is reduced to in-frame sequences with V and J assigned. These tables do not hold every clone; where another copy was compared, an unresolved V gene accounts for under half, and the others remain unexplained. In all, the sample holds 100,000 to 150,000 clones, and 89% of those were seen once. The top ten clonotypes cover around 40% of the sample. A word on this clone: Its antigen is currently not known. No per-base quality is available; no much larger clone lies one base away.

The sample was blood. The origin of this receptor is a man aged 45 to 65 in good health. The sequence links TRBV29-1 to TRBJ1-2; the D gene is perhaps TRBD1, from 5 matching bases. The CDR3: CSVEGPHMGYGYTF. Here is the DNA: TGCAGCGTTGAGGGGCCCCACATGGGCTATGGCTACACCTTC.